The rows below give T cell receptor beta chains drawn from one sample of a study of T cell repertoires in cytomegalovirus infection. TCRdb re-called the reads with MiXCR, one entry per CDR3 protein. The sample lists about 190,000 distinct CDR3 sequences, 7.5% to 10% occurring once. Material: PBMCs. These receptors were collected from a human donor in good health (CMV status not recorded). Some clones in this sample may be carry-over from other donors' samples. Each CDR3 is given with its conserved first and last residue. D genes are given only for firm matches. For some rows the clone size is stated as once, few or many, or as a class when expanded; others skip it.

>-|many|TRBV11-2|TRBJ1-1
CASSLGWAGTEAFF
TGTGCCAGCAGTTTGGGATGGGCAGGAACTGAAGCTTTCTTT
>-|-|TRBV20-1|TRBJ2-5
CSAPPQETQYF
TGCAGTGCTCCCCCCCAAGAGACCCAGTACTTC
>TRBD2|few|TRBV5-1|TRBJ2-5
CASSLTSAQETQYF
TGCGCCAGCAGCTTGACTAGCGCCCAAGAGACCCAGTACTTC
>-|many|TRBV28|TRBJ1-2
CASSFESRGSRGYTF
TGTGCCAGCAGTTTCGAAAGCAGGGGTTCGCGAGGCTACACCTTC
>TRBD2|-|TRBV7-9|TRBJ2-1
CASSFTSGTLNEQFF
TGTGCCAGCAGCTTCACTAGCGGGACCCTCAATGAGCAGTTCTTC
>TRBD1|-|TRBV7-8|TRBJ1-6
CASNWGQNNSPLHF
TGTGCCAGCAATTGGGGACAGAATAATTCACCCCTCCACTTT
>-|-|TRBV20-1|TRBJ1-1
CSAVSGTPNTEAFF
TGCAGTGCTGTCAGCGGGACACCGAACACTGAAGCTTTCTTT
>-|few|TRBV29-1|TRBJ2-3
CSVEAAGTDTQYF
TGCAGCGTTGAAGCTGCCGGCACAGATACGCAGTATTTT
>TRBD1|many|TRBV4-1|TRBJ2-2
CASSQAPAGGWTGELFF
TGCGCCAGCAGCCAAGCCCCCGCAGGGGGTTGGACCGGGGAGCTGTTTTTT
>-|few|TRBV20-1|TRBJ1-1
CSARPQLNTEAFF
TGCAGTGCTAGACCCCAGCTGAACACTGAAGCTTTCTTT
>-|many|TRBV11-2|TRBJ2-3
CASSPSLGSGGTTDTQYF
TGTGCCAGCAGCCCCTCCCTCGGGTCGGGGGGCACCACAGATACGCAGTATTTT
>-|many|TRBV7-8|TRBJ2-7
CASSFGSPNAEQYF
TGTGCCAGCAGCTTTGGTTCCCCGAACGCGGAGCAGTACTTC
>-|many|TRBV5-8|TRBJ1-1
CASSFYPHRGGNTEAFF
TGTGCCAGCAGCTTTTACCCACACCGGGGCGGAAACACTGAAGCTTTCTTT
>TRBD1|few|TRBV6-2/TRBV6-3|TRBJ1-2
CASRRNYVNPRDREFYGYTF
TGTGCCAGCCGACGGAACTATGTTAACCCGCGGGACAGGGAGTTCTATGGCTACACCTTC
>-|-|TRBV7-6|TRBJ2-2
CASTSPTENTGELFF
TGTGCCAGCACCTCCCCGACAGAGAACACCGGGGAGCTGTTTTTT
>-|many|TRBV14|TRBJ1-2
CASSQVRGGYGYTF
TGTGCCAGCAGCCAAGTCAGGGGCGGCTATGGCTACACCTTC
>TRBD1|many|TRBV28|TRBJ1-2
CASSSIRTGAHYGYTF
TGTGCCAGCAGTTCTATTCGGACAGGGGCGCACTATGGCTACACCTTC
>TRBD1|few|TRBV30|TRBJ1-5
CAWSTGTGRNQPQHF
TGTGCCTGGAGCACTGGGACAGGGAGGAATCAGCCCCAGCATTTT
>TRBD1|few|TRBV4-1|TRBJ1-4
CASSQGTGVYEKLFF
TGCGCCAGCAGCCAGGGGACAGGGGTATATGAAAAACTGTTTTTT
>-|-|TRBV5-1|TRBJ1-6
CASSLWDDNSPLHF
TGCGCCAGCAGCTTGTGGGACGATAATTCACCCCTCCACTTT
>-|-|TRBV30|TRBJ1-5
CAWSVVTGRQPQHF
TGTGCCTGGAGTGTAGTAACAGGGCGTCAACCCCAGCATTTT
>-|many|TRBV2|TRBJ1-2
CASRLMYGYTF
TGTGCCAGCAGGTTGATGTATGGCTACACCTTC